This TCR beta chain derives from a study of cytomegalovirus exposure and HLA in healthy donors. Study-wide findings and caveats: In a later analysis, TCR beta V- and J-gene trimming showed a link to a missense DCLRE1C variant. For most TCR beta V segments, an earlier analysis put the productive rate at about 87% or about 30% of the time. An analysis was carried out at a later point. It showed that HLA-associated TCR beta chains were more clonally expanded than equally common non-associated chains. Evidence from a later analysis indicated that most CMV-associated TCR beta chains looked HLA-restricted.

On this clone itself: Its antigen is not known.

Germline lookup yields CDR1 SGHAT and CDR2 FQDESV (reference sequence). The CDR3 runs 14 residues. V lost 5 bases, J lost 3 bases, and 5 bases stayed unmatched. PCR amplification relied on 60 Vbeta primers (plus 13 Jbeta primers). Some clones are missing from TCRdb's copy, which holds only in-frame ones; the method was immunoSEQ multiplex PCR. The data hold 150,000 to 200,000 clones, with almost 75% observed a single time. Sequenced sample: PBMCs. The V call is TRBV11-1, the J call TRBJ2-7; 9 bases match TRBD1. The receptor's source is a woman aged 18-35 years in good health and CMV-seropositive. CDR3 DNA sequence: TGTGCCAGCAGCGAAAGGACAGGGGACTACGAGCAGTACTTC. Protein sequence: CASSERTGDYEQYF. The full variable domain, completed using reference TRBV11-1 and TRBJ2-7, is EAEVAQSPRYKITEKSQAVAFWCDPISGHATLYWYRQILGQGPELLVQFQDESVVDDSQLPKDRFSAERLKGVDSTLKIQPAELGDSAMYLCASSERTGDYEQYFGPGTRLTVT.